The clone carrying this T cell receptor (beta chain) was seen more than once but under ten times. V was clipped by 5 bases and J by 1 base, with 6 bases between them. Looked up from germline, CDR1 is LNHDA and CDR2 is SQIVND (reference sequence). CDR3 length equals 13 residues. The authors' processing: Amplification with reference gene primers provided the estimates of nucleated cell counts. Sequenced by immunoSEQ multiplex PCR; TCRdb stores in-frame clones only, minus some. Clone size and V and J calls were adopted from that table, with D and trimming inferred from the DNA. The top ten hold 20% of the sample, which has roughly 200,000 clones, roughly 80% seen once. The data derive from a study of blood T cell repertoires in COVID-19. Looking at the study overall: Spain, Italy and the United States supplied samples that represented acute and convalescent COVID-19.

The specimen was peripheral blood. This clonotype was obtained from a human donor in a cohort sampled during active COVID-19. The rearrangement uses TRBV19 and TRBJ1-5, with unresolved D. CDR3 sequence reads: CASSQLSNQPQHF. The DNA for the CDR3 is TGTGCCAGTAGTCAGTTGAGCAATCAGCCCCAGCATTTT.